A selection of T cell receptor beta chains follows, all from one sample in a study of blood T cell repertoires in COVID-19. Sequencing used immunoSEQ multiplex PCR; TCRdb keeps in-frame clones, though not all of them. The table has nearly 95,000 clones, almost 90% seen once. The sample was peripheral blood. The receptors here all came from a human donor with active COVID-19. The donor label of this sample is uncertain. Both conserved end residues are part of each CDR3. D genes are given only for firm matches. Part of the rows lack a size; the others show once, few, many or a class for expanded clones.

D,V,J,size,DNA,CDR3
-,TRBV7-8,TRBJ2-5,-,TGTGCCAGCAGCTCTGAGGAGACCCAGTACTTC,CASSSEETQYF
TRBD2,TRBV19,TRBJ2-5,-,TGTGCCAGTAGTACTACTAGCGGGGGGCTGGAGACCCAGTACTTC,CASSTTSGGLETQYF
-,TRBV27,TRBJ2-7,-,TGTGCCAGCAGTTTATTACGTGGGGTCAGGGGCTACGAGCAGTACTTC,CASSLLRGVRGYEQYF
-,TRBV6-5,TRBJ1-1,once,TGTGCCAGCAGCACTAGGGGGTATGGCACTGAAGCTTTCTTT,CASSTRGYGTEAFF
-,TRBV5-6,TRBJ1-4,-,TGTGCCAGCAGCGGCGGGAGCTTCAATGAAAAACTGTTTTTT,CASSGGSFNEKLFF
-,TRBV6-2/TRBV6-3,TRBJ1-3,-,TGTGCCAGCAGTTACTCGAGGGCGGCTGGAAACACCATATATTTT,CASSYSRAAGNTIYF
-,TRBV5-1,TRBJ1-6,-,TGCGCCAGCAGCTTGGAAGGGGCCTCTTCACCCCTCCACTTT,CASSLEGASSPLHF
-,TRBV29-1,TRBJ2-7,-,TGCAGCGTTGTCGCAGGTGGCTACGAGCAGTACTTC,CSVVAGGYEQYF
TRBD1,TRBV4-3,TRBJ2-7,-,TGCGCCAGCAGCCAAGACTGGGGGACAGCCTCCTACGAGCAGTACTTC,CASSQDWGTASYEQYF
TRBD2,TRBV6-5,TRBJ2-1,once,TGTGCCAGCAGTACCCCGGGGGGGTACAATGAGCAGTTCTTC,CASSTPGGYNEQFF
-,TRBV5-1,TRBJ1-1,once,TGCGCCAGCAGCCCCCGGACAGAAGACACTGAAGCTTTCTTT,CASSPRTEDTEAFF
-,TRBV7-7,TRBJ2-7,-,TGTGCTAGCAGCTCACCACCACCACGACAGACACCCTACGAGCAGTACTTC,CASSSPPPRQTPYEQYF
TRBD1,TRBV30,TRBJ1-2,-,TGTGCCTGGAGCGGCCGGGGCAACGCAGGGGGAACCTATGGCTACACCTTC,CAWSGRGNAGGTYGYTF
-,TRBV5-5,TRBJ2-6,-,TGTGCCAGCAGCTCAACCCCGAGGCAGGGTGGTTCCGGGGCCAACGTCCTGACTTTC,CASSSTPRQGGSGANVLTF
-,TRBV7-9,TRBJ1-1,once,TGTGCCAGCAGCTTAGTCCGCGTACTTCCGAACACTGAAGCTTTCTTT,CASSLVRVLPNTEAFF
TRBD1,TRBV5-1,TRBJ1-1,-,TGCGCCAGCAGCTTAGGACAGGGTCGGACTGAAGCTTTCTTT,CASSLGQGRTEAFF
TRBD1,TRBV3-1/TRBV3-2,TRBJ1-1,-,TGTGCCACCTCAGGGGGAACTGAAGCTTTCTTT,CATSGGTEAFF
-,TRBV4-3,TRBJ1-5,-,TGCGCCAGCAGCCAAGATAGTGGAGGGCCCCAGCATTTT,CASSQDSGGPQHF
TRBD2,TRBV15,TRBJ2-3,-,TGTGCCACCAGCGTTTCCCGGGACTGGGGGGGAGATACGCAGTATTTT,CATSVSRDWGGDTQYF
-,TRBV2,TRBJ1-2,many,TGTGCCAGCAGTGAAATTAAAGTAACAGTTTATGGCTACACCTTC,CASSEIKVTVYGYTF
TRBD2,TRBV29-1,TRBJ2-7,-,TGCAGCGTGAAGACTAGCGGGGGACGTGTCTCCTACGAGCAGTACTTC,CSVKTSGGRVSYEQYF
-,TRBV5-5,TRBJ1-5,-,TGTGCCAGCAGCTTGGCAGGTAGCAATCAGCCCCAGCATTTT,CASSLAGSNQPQHF
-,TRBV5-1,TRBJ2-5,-,TGCGCCAGCAGCTCTGGTCTTAGTGAGACCCAGTACTTC,CASSSGLSETQYF
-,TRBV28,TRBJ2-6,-,TGTGCCAGCAAACCTAGGTTCGGTGGGGCCAACGTCCTGACTTTC,CASKPRFGGANVLTF
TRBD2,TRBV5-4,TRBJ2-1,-,TGTGCCAGCAGCTTGGGACTAGCGGGGGGGCAGGCTGAGCAGTTCTTC,CASSLGLAGGQAEQFF
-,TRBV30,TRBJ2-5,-,TGTGCCTGGAGCGTTAAACCCAGGGTCAACCAAGAGACCCAGTACTTC,CAWSVKPRVNQETQYF
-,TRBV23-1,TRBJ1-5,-,TGCGCCAGCAGTCAATCGTTCGTGACAGCGTGCAATCAGCCCCAGCATTTT,CASSQSFVTACNQPQHF
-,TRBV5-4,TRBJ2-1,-,TGTGCCAGCAGCTTGTATTTGCGGTACAATGAGCAGTTCTTC,CASSLYLRYNEQFF
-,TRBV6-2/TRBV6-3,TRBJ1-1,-,TGTGCCAGCAGTTACTCGAGGGTGAACACTGAAGCTTTCTTT,CASSYSRVNTEAFF